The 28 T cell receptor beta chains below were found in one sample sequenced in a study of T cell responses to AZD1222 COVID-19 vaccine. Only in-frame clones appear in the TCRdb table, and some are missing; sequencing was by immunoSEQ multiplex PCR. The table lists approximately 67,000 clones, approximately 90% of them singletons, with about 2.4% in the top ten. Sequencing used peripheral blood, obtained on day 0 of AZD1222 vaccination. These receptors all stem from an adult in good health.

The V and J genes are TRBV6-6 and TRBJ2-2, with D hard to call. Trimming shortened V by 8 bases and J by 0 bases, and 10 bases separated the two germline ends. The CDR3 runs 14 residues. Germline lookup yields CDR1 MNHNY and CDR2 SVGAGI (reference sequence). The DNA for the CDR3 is TGTGCCAGCGTGGGGTCCGCGAACACCGGGGAGCTGTTTTTT. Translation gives CASVGSANTGELFF.

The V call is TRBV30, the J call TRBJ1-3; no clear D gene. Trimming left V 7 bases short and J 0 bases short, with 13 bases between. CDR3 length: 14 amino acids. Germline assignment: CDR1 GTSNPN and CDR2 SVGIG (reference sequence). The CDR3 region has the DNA TGTGCCTCCTCCGGGGTGCGCTCTGGAAACACCATATATTTT. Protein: CASSGVRSGNTIYF. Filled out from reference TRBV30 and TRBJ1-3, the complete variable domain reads SQTIHQWPATLVQPVGSPLSLECTVEGTSNPNLYWYRQAAGRGLQLLFYSVGIGQISSEVPQNLSASRPQDRQFILSSKKLLLSDSGFYLCASSGVRSGNTIYFGEGSWLTVV.

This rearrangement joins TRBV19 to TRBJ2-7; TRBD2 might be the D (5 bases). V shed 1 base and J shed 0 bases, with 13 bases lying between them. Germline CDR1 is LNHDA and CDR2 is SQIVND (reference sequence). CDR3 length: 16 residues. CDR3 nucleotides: TGTGCCAGTAGTATAGGGGCGGGTGAGGGCTCCTACGAGCAGTACTTC. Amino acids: CASSIGAGEGSYEQYF.

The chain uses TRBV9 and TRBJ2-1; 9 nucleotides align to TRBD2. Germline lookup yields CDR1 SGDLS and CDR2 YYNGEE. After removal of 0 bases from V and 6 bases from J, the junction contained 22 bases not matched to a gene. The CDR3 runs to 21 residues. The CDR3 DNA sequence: TGTGCCAGCAGCGTAGAATTGGTGGGGAGTGTCCGCGGGAGGGCGGCCAATGAGCAGTTCTTC. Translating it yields CASSVELVGSVRGRAANEQFF.

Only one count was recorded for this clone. CDR3 sequence (DNA): TGTGCCAGCGGCCGGGACAGCCCCTATAATTCACCCCTCCACTTT. This encodes CASGRDSPYNSPLHF. The chain joins TRBV25-1 to TRBJ1-6, with 7 bases identical to TRBD1. Looked up from germline, CDR1 is MGHDK and CDR2 is SYGVNS. This CDR3 region has 15 residues. V shed 8 bases and J 2 bases; nucleotides not matched to a gene: 6.

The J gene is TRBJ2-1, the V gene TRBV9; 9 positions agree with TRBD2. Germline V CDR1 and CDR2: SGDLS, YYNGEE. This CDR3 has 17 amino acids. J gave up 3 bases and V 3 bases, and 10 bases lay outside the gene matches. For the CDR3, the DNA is TGTGCCAGCAGCGGCGGGACTAGCCTTGGGGTCTACAATGAGCAGTTCTTC. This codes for CASSGGTSLGVYNEQFF.

CDR3 nucleotides: TGTGCCAGTAGTATAGACCTAACCTCCTACGAGCAGTACTTC. It codes for CASSIDLTSYEQYF. The chain recombines TRBV19 with TRBJ2-7, with D uncertain. This CDR3 has 14 amino acids. The germline V gene encodes CDR1 LNHDA and CDR2 SQIVND (reference sequence). The V gene lost 0 bases and the J gene lost 0 bases, with 6 bases spanning the gap.

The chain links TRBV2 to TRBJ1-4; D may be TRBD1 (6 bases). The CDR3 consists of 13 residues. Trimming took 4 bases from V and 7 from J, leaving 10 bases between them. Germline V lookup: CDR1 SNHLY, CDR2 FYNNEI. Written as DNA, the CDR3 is TGTGCCAGCAGTGTACAGGGTGTTGAAAAACTGTTTTTT. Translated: CASSVQGVEKLFF.

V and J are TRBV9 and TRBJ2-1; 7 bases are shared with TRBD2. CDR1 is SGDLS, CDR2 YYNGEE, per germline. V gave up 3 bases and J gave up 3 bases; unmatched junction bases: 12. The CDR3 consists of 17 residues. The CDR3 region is CASSEGRERRDYNEQFF. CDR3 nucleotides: TGTGCCAGCAGCGAGGGGCGGGAGAGGAGGGACTACAATGAGCAGTTCTTC.

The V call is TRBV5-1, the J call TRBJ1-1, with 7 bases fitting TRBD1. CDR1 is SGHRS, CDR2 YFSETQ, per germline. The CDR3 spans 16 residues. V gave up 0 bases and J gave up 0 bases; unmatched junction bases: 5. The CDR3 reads CASSLASGQVNTEAFF. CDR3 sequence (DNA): TGCGCCAGCAGCTTGGCCTCCGGACAGGTGAACACTGAAGCTTTCTTT.

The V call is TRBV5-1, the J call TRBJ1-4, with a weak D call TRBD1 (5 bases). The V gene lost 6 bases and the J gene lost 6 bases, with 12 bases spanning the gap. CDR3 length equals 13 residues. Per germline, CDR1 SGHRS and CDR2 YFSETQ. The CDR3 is CASTEDTDEKLFF. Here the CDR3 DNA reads TGCGCCAGCACTGAGGACACGGATGAAAAACTGTTTTTT.

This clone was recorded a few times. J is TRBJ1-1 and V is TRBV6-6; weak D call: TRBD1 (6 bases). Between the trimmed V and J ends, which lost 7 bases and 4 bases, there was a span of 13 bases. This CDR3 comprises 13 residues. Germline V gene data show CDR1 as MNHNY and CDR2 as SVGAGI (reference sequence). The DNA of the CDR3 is TGTGCCAGCACCCACAGGGTTGGCACTGAAGCTTTCTTT. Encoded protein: CASTHRVGTEAFF.

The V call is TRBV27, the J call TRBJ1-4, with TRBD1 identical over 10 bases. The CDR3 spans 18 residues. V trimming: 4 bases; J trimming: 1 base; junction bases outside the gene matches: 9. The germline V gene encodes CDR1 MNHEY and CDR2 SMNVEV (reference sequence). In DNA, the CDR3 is TGTGCCAGCAGTTCAACGGGACAGGGGTTTGTAACTAATGAAAAACTGTTTTTT. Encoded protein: CASSSTGQGFVTNEKLFF.

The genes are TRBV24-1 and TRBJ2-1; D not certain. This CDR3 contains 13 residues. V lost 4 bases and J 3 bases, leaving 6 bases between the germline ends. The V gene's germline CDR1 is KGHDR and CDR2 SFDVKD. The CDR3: CATSDDHYNEQFF. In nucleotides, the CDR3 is TGTGCCACCAGTGACGACCACTACAATGAGCAGTTCTTC.

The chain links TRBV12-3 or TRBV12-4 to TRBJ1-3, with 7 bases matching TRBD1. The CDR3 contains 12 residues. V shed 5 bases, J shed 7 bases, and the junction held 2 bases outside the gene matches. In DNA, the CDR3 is TGTGCCAGCAGTGCACAGGGGAACACCATATATTTT. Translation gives CASSAQGNTIYF.

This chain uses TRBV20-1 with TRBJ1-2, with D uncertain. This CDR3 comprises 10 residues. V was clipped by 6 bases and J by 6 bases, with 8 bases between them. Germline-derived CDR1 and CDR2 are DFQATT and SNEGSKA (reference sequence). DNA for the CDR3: TGCAGTGCCCCCACGGATGGCTACACCTTC. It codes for CSAPTDGYTF.

CDR3 in DNA: TGTGCCACCAGTGTGACGGGGGGCTCGGATACGCAGTATTTT. Protein product: CATSVTGGSDTQYF. The chain joins TRBV24-1 to TRBJ2-3; maybe TRBD2 (7 bases). This CDR3 is built from 14 residues. V dropped 5 bases and J dropped 6 bases, with 14 bases sitting between them. Germline CDR1 and CDR2: KGHDR and SFDVKD.

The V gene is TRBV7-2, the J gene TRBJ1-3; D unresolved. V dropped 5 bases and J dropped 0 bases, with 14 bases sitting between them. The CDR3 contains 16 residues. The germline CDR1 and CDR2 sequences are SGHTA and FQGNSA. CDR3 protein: CASSPAIPRSGNTIYF. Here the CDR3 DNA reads TGTGCCAGCAGCCCTGCTATCCCCCGCTCTGGAAACACCATATATTTT.

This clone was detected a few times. This CDR3 reads CSARTETLYGYTF. CDR3 DNA sequence: TGCAGCGCGAGGACGGAAACCCTCTATGGCTACACCTTC. The V gene is TRBV29-1, the J gene TRBJ1-2, with D hard to call. Germline loops: CDR1 SQVTM, CDR2 ANQGSEA. The ends were cut back, 7 bases at V and 4 bases at J, with 16 bases in the middle. The CDR3 is 13 amino acids.

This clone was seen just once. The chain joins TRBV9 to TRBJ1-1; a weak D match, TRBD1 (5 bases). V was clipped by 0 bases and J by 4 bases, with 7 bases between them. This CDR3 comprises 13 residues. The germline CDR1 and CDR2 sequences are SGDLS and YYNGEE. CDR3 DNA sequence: TGTGCCAGCAGCGTAGTGCAGGGCACTGAAGCTTTCTTT. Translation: CASSVVQGTEAFF.

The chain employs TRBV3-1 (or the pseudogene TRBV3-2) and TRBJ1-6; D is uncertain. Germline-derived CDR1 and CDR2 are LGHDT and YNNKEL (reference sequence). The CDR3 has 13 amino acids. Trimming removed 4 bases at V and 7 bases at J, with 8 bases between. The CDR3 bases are TGTGCCAGCAGCCTAATGGGAAATTCACCCCTCCACTTT. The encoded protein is CASSLMGNSPLHF.

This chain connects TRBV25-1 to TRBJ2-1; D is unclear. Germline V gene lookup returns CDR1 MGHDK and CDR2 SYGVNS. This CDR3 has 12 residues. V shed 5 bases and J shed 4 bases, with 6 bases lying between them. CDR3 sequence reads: CASSREYNEQFF. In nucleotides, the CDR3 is TGTGCCAGCAGTAGGGAATACAATGAGCAGTTCTTC.

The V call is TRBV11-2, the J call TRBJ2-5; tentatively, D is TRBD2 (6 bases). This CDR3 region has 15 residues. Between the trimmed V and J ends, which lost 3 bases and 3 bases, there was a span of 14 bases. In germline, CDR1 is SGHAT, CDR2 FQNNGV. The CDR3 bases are TGTGCCAGCAGCTTTTTGGTAGCGGAAAAAGAGACCCAGTACTTC. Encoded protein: CASSFLVAEKETQYF.

The CDR3 region has the DNA TGTGCCAGCAGTGAACACACAGGGAAAGCCGAGCAGTACTTC. This sequence encodes CASSEHTGKAEQYF. The chain employs TRBV6-1 and TRBJ2-7; the D gene is possibly TRBD1 (6 bases). Germline values: CDR1 MNHNS, CDR2 SASEGT. The CDR3 runs to 14 residues. V shed 2 bases and J shed 6 bases, with 14 bases lying between them.

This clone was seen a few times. CDR3 nucleotides: TGTGCCAGCTCACCCCGACAGGGAACAGGAGAGACCCAGTACTTC. It is translated as CASSPRQGTGETQYF. V and J are TRBV18 and TRBJ2-5; 7 nucleotides align to TRBD1. V lost 3 bases to trimming and J lost 4 bases; unmatched junction nucleotides: 8. Germline V CDR1 and CDR2: KGHSH, LQKENI. The CDR3 sequence is 15 residues long.

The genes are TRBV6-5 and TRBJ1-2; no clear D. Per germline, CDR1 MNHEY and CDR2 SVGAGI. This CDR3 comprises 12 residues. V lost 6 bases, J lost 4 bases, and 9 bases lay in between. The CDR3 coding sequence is TGTGCCAGCAGCCTGAGAGGCTATGGCTACACCTTC. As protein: CASSLRGYGYTF.

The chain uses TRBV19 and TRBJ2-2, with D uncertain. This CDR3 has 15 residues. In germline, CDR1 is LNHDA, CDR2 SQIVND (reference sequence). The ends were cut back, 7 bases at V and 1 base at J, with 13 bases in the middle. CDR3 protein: CASMVSGLNTGELFF. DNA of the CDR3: TGTGCCAGTATGGTCTCCGGGTTGAACACCGGGGAGCTGTTTTTT.

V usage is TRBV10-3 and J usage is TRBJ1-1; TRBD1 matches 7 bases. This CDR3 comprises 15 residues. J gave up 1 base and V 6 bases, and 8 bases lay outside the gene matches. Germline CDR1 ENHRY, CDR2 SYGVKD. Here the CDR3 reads CAIRPGQTANTEAFF. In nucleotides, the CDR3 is TGTGCCATCAGGCCGGGACAGACGGCGAACACTGAAGCTTTCTTT.